This T cell receptor beta chain was identified in a study of monozygotic twins with inflammatory bowel disease. The CDR3 totals 15 residues. Germline CDR1 is LNHNV and CDR2 is YYDKDF (reference sequence). The RNA usage for each TCR library was 3500 ng of total RNA. UMIs containing a 6-nucleotide sample barcode were added via template switching. Reanalyzing the 5' RACE reads, TCRdb keeps one entry per CDR3 protein, without DNA. The table lists about 440,000 distinct CDR3 sequences, with approximately 2.4% in the top ten. As regards this clonotype: Its antigen is not known.

Study observations and caveats: Backing was not found for a single strong signal or clonotype associated with IBD. With inverse Simpson as the measure, TCRbeta diversity was lower in IBD patients than in healthy co-twins.

The sequence was collected from a human donor with ulcerative colitis or Crohn's disease, or a healthy co-twin of an affected twin (not recorded which). Sequences were obtained from blood. The chain couples TRBV15 to TRBJ1-5; there is no DNA to check the TCRdb D call of TRBD1. CDR3 sequence reads: CATSPTTGGNQPQHF.